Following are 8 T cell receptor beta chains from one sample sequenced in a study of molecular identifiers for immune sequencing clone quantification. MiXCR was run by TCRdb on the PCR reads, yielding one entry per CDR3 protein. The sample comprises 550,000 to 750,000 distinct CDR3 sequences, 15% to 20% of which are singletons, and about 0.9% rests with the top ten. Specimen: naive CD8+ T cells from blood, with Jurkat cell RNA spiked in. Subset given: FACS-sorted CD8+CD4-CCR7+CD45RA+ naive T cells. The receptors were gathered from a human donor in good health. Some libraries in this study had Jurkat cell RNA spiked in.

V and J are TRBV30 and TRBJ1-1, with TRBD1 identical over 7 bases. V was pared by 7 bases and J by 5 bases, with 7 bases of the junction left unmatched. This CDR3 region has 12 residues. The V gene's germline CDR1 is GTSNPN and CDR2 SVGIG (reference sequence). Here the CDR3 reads CAFEGAGTEAFF. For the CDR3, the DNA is TGTGCCTTCGAGGGGGCTGGGACTGAAGCTTTCTTT. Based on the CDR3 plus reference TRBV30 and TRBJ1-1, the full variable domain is SQTIHQWPATLVQPVGSPLSLECTVEGTSNPNLYWYRQAAGRGLQLLFYSVGIGQISSEVPQNLSASRPQDRQFILSSKKLLLSDSGFYLCAFEGAGTEAFFGQGTRLTVV.

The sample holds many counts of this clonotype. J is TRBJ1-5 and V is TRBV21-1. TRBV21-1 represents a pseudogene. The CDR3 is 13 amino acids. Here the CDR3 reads CASSIIGPQPQHF. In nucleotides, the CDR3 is TGTGCCAGCAGCATAATAGGTCCTCAGCCCCAGCATTTT.

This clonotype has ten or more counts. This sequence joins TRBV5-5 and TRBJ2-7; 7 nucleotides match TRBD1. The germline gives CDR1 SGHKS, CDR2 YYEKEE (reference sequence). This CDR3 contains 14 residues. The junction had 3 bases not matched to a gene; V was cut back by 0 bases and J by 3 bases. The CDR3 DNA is TGTGCCAGCAGCTTGGAGGGACAGAACTACGAGCAGTACTTC. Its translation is CASSLEGQNYEQYF.

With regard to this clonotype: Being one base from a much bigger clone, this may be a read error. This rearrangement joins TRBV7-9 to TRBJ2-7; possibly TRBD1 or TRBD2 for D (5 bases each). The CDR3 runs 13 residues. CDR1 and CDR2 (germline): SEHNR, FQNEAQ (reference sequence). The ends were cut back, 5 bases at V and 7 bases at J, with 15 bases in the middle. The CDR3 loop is CASSPGALWEQYF. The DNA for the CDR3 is TGTGCCAGCAGCCCCGGGGCTTTATGGGAGCAGTACTTC.

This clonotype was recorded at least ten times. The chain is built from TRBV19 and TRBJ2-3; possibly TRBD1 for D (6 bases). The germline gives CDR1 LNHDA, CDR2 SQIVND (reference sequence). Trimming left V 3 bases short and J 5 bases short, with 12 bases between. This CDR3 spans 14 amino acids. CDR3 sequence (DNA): TGTGCCAGTAGTATTGGGGGCGCGTTAGATACGCAGTATTTT. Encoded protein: CASSIGGALDTQYF.

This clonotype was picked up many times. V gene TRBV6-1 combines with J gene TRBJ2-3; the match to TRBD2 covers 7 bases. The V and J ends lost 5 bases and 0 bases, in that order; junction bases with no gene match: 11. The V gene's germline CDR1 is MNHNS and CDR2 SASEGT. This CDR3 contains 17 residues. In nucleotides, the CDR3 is TGTGCCAGCAGTCGTAGGGCTAGCGGAACTAGCACAGATACGCAGTATTTT. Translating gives CASSRRASGTSTDTQYF.

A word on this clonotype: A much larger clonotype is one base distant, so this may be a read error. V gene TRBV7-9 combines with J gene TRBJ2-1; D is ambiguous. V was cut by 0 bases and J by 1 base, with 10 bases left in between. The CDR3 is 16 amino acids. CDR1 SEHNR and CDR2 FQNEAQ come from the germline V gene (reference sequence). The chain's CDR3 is CASSLAWRASYNEQFF. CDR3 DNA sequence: TGTGCCAGCAGCTTAGCTTGGCGAGCGTCCTACAATGAGCAGTTCTTC.

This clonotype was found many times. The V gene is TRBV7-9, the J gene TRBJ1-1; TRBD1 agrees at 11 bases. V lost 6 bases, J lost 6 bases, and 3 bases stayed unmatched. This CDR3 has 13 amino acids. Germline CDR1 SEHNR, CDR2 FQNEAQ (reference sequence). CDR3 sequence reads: CASRGQGGAEAFF. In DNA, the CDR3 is TGTGCCAGCAGGGGACAGGGGGGAGCTGAAGCTTTCTTT.